The present TCR beta chain was sequenced within a study of T cell changes during pregnancy in multiple sclerosis. Repertoires were generated with immunoSEQ multiplex PCR, while TCRdb's copy carries only in-frame clones and drops some. Here the sample spans about 97,000 clones, approximately 90% being singletons. The germline CDR1 and CDR2 sequences are SGHRS and YFSETQ. The CDR3 runs to 17 residues. With V trimmed by 2 bases and J by 7 bases, 12 bases remained unmatched. The V and J genes are TRBV5-1 and TRBJ1-1, with 12 nucleotides matching TRBD1. The specimen was peripheral blood, collected in the second trimester of pregnancy. The sequence was collected from a female donor in good health, enrolled as a control in a pregnancy study. CDR3 protein: CASSFGLGTGGAGEAFF. The CDR3 nucleotides read TGCGCCAGCAGCTTCGGCCTTGGGACAGGGGGCGCAGGTGAAGCTTTCTTT.